This is a list of T cell receptor beta chains from one sample in a study of shared clonotypes between healthy human individuals. The repertoire was sequenced with immunoSEQ multiplex PCR; TCRdb's copy has only in-frame clones and lacks some. The table includes roughly 1.5 million clones, nearly 99% detected once. Material: naive CD4+ T cells sorted from blood. All receptors derive from a man aged 25 to 45 in good health. The CDR3 runs from the conserved cysteine through the conserved F or W. Fields, in order: clone size, D gene, J gene, V gene, CDR3 DNA, CDR3 protein. A D gene is named only where the DNA matches it firmly. Size is omitted from some rows. Given values are once, few, many or a class for expanded clones.

NA NA TRBJ1-3 TRBV18 TGTGCCAGCTCACCCCGGACAGAGAGCTCTGGAAACACCATATATTTT CASSPRTESSGNTIYF
NA NA TRBJ2-7 TRBV28 TGTGCCAGCAGGGGGACAAGCTCCTACGAGCAGTACTTC CASRGTSSYEQYF
NA NA TRBJ2-1 TRBV11-2 TGTGCCAGCAGCTTAGAATACTACTCCTCCTACAATGAGCAGTTCTTC CASSLEYYSSYNEQFF
NA NA TRBJ1-1 TRBV27 TGTGCCAGCAGCCTACGGCAGGAAGAAGCTTTCTTT CASSLRQEEAFF
NA NA TRBJ1-5 TRBV9 TGTGCCAGCAGCGTAAGGGGTGAATTGGATCAGCCCCAGCATTTT CASSVRGELDQPQHF
NA TRBD1 TRBJ2-5 TRBV7-7 TGTGCCAGCAGCATAATCGTGGGACAGTGGGAGACCCAGTACTTC CASSIIVGQWETQYF
NA TRBD1 TRBJ2-5 TRBV2 TGTGCCAGCAGTGAGGGACAGTTAAGTCAAGAGACTCAGTACTTC CASSEGQLSQETQYF
NA NA TRBJ1-4 TRBV5-1 TGCGCCAGCAGCTTGGAAGCAACTAATGAAAAACTGTTTTTT CASSLEATNEKLFF
NA NA TRBJ1-4 TRBV6-5 TGTGCCAGCTCGAGCCAAACTGCAACTAATGAAAAACTGTTTTTT CASSSQTATNEKLFF
NA NA TRBJ2-1 TRBV9 TGTGCCAGCAGCCTAACTAGTGGGGTGGGTGAGCAGTTCTTC CASSLTSGVGEQFF
once NA TRBJ1-2 TRBV4-3 TGCGCCAGCAGCCAAGCCCCCGCGGGAAACTATGGCTACACCTTC CASSQAPAGNYGYTF
NA NA TRBJ1-2 TRBV5-4 TGTGCCAGCAGCTTTCAAGGGACCTATGGCTACACCTTC CASSFQGTYGYTF
NA NA TRBJ2-7 TRBV5-4 TGTGCCAGCAGCTTGCAGTCAGGGAGGACTGACGAGCAGTACTTC CASSLQSGRTDEQYF
NA TRBD2 TRBJ2-2 TRBV7-6 TGTGCCAGCAGACCCGGGACTAGCGGGAGGACCGTCTTAGGCGGGGAGCTGTTTTTT CASRPGTSGRTVLGGELFF
NA NA TRBJ2-3 TRBV7-3 TGTGCCAGCAGCTTAACCTCGACGGGAGTAGCCACAGATACGCAGTATTTT CASSLTSTGVATDTQYF
NA NA TRBJ2-2 TRBV5-1 TGCGCCAGCGCAATTCAGGACACTAACACCGGGGAGCTGTTTTTT CASAIQDTNTGELFF
NA NA TRBJ2-5 TRBV9 TGTGCCAGCAGCGTAGGACAGAAAAAAGAGACCCAGTACTTC CASSVGQKKETQYF
NA TRBD2 TRBJ2-7 TRBV2 TGTGCCAGCAGCGGCGGGCCCGGCGGGGGGTCCGAGCAGTACTTC CASSGGPGGGSEQYF
NA NA TRBJ2-5 TRBV29-1 TGCAGCGCCCCTAACCCAACCGGAGAGACCCAGTACTTC CSAPNPTGETQYF
NA TRBD2 TRBJ2-1 TRBV29-1 TGCAGCGTTCGAAACACAGGGTTAGTGACTAGCGGGAACAATGAGCAGTTCTTC CSVRNTGLVTSGNNEQFF
NA TRBD1 TRBJ2-1 TRBV28 TGTGCCAGCAGCCGTCACGGACAGGGTGGAGGGCAGTTCTTC CASSRHGQGGGQFF
NA NA TRBJ1-1 TRBV5-6 TGTGCCAGCAGCCCGACAGGAGTAAACACTGAAGCTTTCTTT CASSPTGVNTEAFF
NA TRBD2 TRBJ2-2 TRBV27 TGTGCCAGCAGACTGAGCGGGAGTGGGACCGGGGAGCTGTTTTTT CASRLSGSGTGELFF
once NA TRBJ2-4 TRBV28 TGTGCCAGCAGTTTGTCCCTAGCCAAAAACATTCAGTACTTC CASSLSLAKNIQYF
NA NA TRBJ2-7 TRBV4-3 TGCGCCAGCAGCCCAAGTACAGGGATGTCCTACGAGCAGTACTTC CASSPSTGMSYEQYF
NA NA TRBJ2-2 TRBV5-1 TGCGCCAGCAGCTTGGGACAGGGAGGGGTCGCCGGGGAGCTGTTTTTT CASSLGQGGVAGELFF
NA NA TRBJ1-5 TRBV27 TGTGCCAGCAGTTTCAGGGGCAGCTTCAATCAGCCCCAGCATTTT CASSFRGSFNQPQHF
NA TRBD2 TRBJ2-1 TRBV4-3 TGCGCCAGCAGCCAAGAGGGAACGGGACTACCTCTTGGAGGGCAGTTCTTC CASSQEGTGLPLGGQFF
NA NA TRBJ1-4 TRBV15 TGTGCCACCAGCAGCCCCACCGGAGAAAATGAAAAACTGTTTTTT CATSSPTGENEKLFF
NA NA TRBJ2-1 TRBV7-8 TGTGCCAGCGGGTACAACTACAATGAGCAGTTCTTC CASGYNYNEQFF